This T cell receptor beta chain originates from a study of response to subunit inactivated influenza vaccine (dated by TCRdb to 2016 to 2018). Context from the whole study: Deep quantitative profiling of the T cell receptor repertoire was used in the study to follow responses to a trivalent subunit inactivated influenza vaccine. Summary of the overall study and its limitations: According to the authors, only a limited number of new T cells may be recruited by each seasonal influenza vaccination.

The library was produced with RT-PCR. Sequencing took place on an Illumina HiSeq 2500. In TCRdb, the public reads were trimmed at Q25 with fastp and aligned with MiXCR, with productive beta chains retained. Entries that share a CDR3 protein sequence are merged under the most common genes and DNA. The sample table shows about 540,000 distinct CDR3 sequences, and 11% to 15% are seen once. The ten largest clones capture roughly 11% of the sample. Points on this clonotype: What this receptor recognizes is not known. Base qualities were left out, and no much larger clone turns up one base away.

This material consisted of PBMCs from blood, taken approximately 13 days after vaccination. The receptor comes from a man in his forties or fifties who received an inactivated influenza vaccine. Donor details come from another sample of the same person, matched by shared clones.

The CDR3 protein sequence reads: CASSLLTGGYNEQFF. The sequenced DNA: TGTGCCAGCAGCTTACTTACGGGAGGCTACAATGAGCAGTTCTTC. The V and J genes are TRBV11-3 and TRBJ2-1, with 7 bases in between that match TRBD2. From the cysteine through the phenylalanine, the CDR3 covers 15 amino acids. Just the 45-base CDR3 DNA is kept, in frame starting at base 1. V is trimmed back by 2 bases and J by 3 bases, and the junction contains 4 bases that no gene match accounts for. The germline V gene provides CDR1 SGHNT and CDR2 YENEEA.